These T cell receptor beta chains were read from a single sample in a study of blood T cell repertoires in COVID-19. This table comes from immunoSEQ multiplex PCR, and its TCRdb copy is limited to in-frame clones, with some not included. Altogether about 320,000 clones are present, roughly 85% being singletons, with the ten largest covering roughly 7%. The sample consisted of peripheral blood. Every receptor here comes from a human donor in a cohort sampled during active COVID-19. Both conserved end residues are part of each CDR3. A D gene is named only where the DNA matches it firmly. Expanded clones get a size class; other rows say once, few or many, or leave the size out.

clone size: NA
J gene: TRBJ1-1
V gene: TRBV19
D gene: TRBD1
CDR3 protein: CASAPGTGWFEAFF
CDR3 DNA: TGTGCCAGTGCCCCCGGGACAGGGTGGTTTGAAGCTTTCTTT

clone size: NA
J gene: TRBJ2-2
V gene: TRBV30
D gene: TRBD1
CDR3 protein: CAWERGPEELFF
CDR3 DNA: TGTGCCTGGGAGAGGGGGCCGGAGGAGCTGTTTTTT

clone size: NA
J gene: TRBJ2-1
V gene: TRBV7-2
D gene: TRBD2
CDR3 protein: CASSVLWGGNYNEQFF
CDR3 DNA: TGTGCCAGCAGCGTTTTATGGGGGGGAAACTACAATGAGCAGTTCTTC

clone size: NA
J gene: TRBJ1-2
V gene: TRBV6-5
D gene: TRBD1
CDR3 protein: CASRSPRDRAKGYTF
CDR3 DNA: TGTGCCAGCAGGTCCCCGCGGGACAGGGCAAAAGGCTACACCTTC

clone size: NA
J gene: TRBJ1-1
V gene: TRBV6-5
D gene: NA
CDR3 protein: CASRQGLYTEAFF
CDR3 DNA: TGTGCCAGCAGGCAGGGGTTGTACACTGAAGCTTTCTTT

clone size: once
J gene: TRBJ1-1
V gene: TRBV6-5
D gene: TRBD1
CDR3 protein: CASSYGQGGFTEAFF
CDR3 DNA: TGTGCCAGCAGTTACGGACAGGGGGGGTTCACTGAAGCTTTCTTT

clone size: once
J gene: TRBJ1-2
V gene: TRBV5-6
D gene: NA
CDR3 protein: CASSLDTGIGYTF
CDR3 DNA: TGTGCCAGCAGCTTAGACACAGGGATTGGCTACACCTTC

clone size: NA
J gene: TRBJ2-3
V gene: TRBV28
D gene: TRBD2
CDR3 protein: CASSFSLKTSGATDTQYF
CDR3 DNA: TGTGCCAGCAGTTTTTCCCTCAAGACTAGCGGGGCGACAGATACGCAGTATTTT

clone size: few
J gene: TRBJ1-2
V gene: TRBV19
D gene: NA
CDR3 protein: CASSGGRTLSYGYTF
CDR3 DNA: TGTGCCAGTAGTGGGGGCAGGACCCTTTCCTATGGCTACACCTTC

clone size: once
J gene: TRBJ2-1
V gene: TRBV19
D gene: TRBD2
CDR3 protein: CASISVAGAANEQFF
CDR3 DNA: TGTGCCAGTATTTCGGTAGCGGGGGCAGCAAATGAGCAGTTCTTC

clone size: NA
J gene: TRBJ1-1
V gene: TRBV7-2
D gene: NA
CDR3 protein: CASSPRSRGTEAFF
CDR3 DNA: TGTGCCAGCAGCCCTCGTTCTAGGGGCACTGAAGCTTTCTTT

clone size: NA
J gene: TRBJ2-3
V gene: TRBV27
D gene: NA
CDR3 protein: CASSLYTTGTTDTQYF
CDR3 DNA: TGTGCCAGCAGTCTCTACACCACAGGGACGACAGATACGCAGTATTTT

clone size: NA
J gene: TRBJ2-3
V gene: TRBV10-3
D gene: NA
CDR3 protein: CAISESKTIQASDTQYF
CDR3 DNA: TGTGCCATCAGTGAGTCGAAGACTATCCAAGCCTCAGATACGCAGTATTTT

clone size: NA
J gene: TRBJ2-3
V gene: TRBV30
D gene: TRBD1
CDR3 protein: CAWSFPGQGANTQYF
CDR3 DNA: TGTGCCTGGAGTTTCCCGGGACAGGGGGCAAATACGCAGTATTTT

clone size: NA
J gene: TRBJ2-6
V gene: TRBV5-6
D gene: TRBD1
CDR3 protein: CASSLVLVTGASGANVLTF
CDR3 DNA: TGTGCCAGCAGCTTGGTACTAGTGACAGGGGCATCCGGGGCCAACGTCCTGACTTTC